This T cell receptor beta chain was sequenced for a study of cytotoxic CD8 clonotypes in ibrutinib-treated CLL. Study-wide background: Partial responses totalled approximately 25 and complete responses 2; after median roughly 71 months, approximately 15 remained remitted and around twelve progressed. Following a median about eleven months of treatment, with a range of 6 to 36, response samples were taken. Points from the study as a whole: The clonality rise at ibrutinib response reflected private clonotype expansion.

Concerning this clone itself: The antigen remains undetermined.

Germline V CDR1 and CDR2: LGHNA, YNFKEQ. V was pared by 1 base and J by 0 bases, with 9 bases between. The CDR3 extends over 15 amino acids. Researchers set a sequencing depth target of 1 in 200,000 to 1 in 1 million T cells. The assay was immunoSEQ multiplex PCR, and TCRdb's table has in-frame clones only and misses some. Of about 200,000 clones listed, about four fifths are singletons. Sequencing used PBMCs, obtained after 12 months of ibrutinib treatment. This TCR was recovered from a human donor with chronic lymphocytic leukemia. The rearrangement uses TRBV4-2 and TRBJ1-1; no clear D. CDR3 sequence (DNA): TGTGCCAGCAGCCAAGTGGGCAGGCTGAACACTGAAGCTTTCTTT. Protein: CASSQVGRLNTEAFF.